This T cell receptor beta chain was captured in a study of pediatric ulcerative colitis (dated by TCRdb to between 2018 and 2020). Regarding the study in general: Of the ulcerative colitis patients, about seven had pancolitis and two had left-sided colitis, and histology in every patient was consistent with ulcerative colitis. Ten or so newly diagnosed, treatment-naive pediatric ulcerative colitis patients and a few non-IBD control children each provided paired blood and rectal samples. By Pediatric Ulcerative Colitis Activity Index, mild disease was classified in two patients, moderate disease in several and acute severe colitis in three. Here is what the overall study found, with its caveats: The healthy control group was small, with only a handful of individuals. Features of the rectal repertoire distinguished controls, mild-moderate colitis patients and acute severe colitis patients, and in acute severe colitis rectal diversity was lower because of clonal expansions. Compared with controls, ulcerative colitis patients showed significantly higher autologous blood-rectal clonal overlap, a finding that suggests increased T cell trafficking to inflamed tissue. Blood-derived T cells may have been included in the rectal pinch biopsies, particularly in patients with overt colitis. Because repertoires came from total lymphocyte DNA, patterns in rare subsets such as regulatory T cells may not be reflected. For technical reasons, the blood samples of two patients yielded substantially fewer templates, so those samples were excluded from the blood-rectal overlap analysis. A couple of rectal CDR3 clonotypes turned up in every ulcerative colitis patient but in none of the controls.

During colonoscopy, one to two pinch biopsies were obtained from the rectum for research. Before the diagnostic colonoscopy, none of the ulcerative colitis patients had been given immunosuppressive medication. Before DNA isolation, rectal biopsies were subjected to proteinase K digestion. The Wizard kit (Promega) was used to extract genomic DNA from the blood and intestinal samples. Comment on this clone: The specificity of this receptor is unknown. No base quality information exists; no much larger clone differs at one position.

Through the immunoSEQ TRB Survey service, multiplex V and J primers were used to amplify rearranged CDR3 beta regions from genomic DNA. To keep sequencing depth equal across samples, survey-level depth of up to 500,000 reads per sample was applied. Libraries were purified, pooled and sequenced on Illumina technology. In the paper's pipeline: immunoSEQ online tools were used for productive clonality, sample overlap, pairwise scatters, CDR3 beta length, V/D/J gene usage and productiveness. Calculated diversity was the number of unique rearrangements divided by total templates times 100; Shannon and Simpson indices were also computed. For principal component analysis, Z-score normalized data were analyzed with the R prcomp function and the ggbiplot package. Morisita's index was used to quantify blood-rectal clonal overlap within each subject. The clones in this table, taken by TCRdb from immuneACCESS, are in-frame only. Not every clone is retained; where verified, under half of the shortfall comes from an unresolved V gene, and the cause of the rest is unknown. V, J and clone size were drawn from that table, and D and trimming were deduced from the DNA. This sample holds about 35,000 clones; roughly 81% were observed only once. 1.1% of the sample belongs to the ten largest clones.

V is shortened by 2 bases, J by 0 bases, and the region joining them spans 7 bases. Sequences MNHEY (CDR1) and SVGAGI (CDR2) are obtained from the germline V gene. From the cysteine through the phenylalanine, the CDR3 covers 14 amino acids. The retained sequence is limited to the CDR3, 42 bases, with the frame set at the first base. This receptor was taken from a boy aged 5-17 years with mild ulcerative colitis. Sequenced material: gut tissue. In this chain, TRBV6-5 is recombined with TRBJ1-1, and perhaps TRBD1 as D gene, on 6 matching bases. CDR3 reads: CASSYKGVNTEAFF. The DNA sequence is TGTGCCAGCAGTTACAAGGGGGTGAACACTGAAGCTTTCTTT.